This T cell receptor beta chain was sequenced for a study of blood T cell repertoires in COVID-19. Study context: The origin of the acute and convalescent COVID-19 samples was the United States, Italy and Spain. Sources were T cells, B-cell-depleted T cells, or PBMCs; the material itself was cDNA or gDNA.

Methods used by the authors: Reference gene primers were amplified, and this amplification served to estimate nucleated cell counts. Some clones are missing from TCRdb's copy, which holds only in-frame ones; the method was immunoSEQ multiplex PCR. V and J calls plus clone size are reproduced from that table; the DNA served to infer D and trimming. The sample has 270,000 or so clones, 86% seen once. This sequence originates from a man aged 40-50 years with active or convalescent COVID-19. The sequenced sample was peripheral blood.

In nucleotides, the CDR3 is TGTGCCAGCAGCGTCGGACTAGCGGAGCAGTACGAGCAGTACTTC. It is translated as CASSVGLAEQYEQYF. The V and J genes are TRBV9 and TRBJ2-7; 10 bases are a match to TRBD2. Looked up from germline, CDR1 is SGDLS and CDR2 is YYNGEE. The CDR3 is made up of 15 amino acids. The V segment lost 2 bases and the J segment 4 bases; nucleotides outside the gene matches: 6.